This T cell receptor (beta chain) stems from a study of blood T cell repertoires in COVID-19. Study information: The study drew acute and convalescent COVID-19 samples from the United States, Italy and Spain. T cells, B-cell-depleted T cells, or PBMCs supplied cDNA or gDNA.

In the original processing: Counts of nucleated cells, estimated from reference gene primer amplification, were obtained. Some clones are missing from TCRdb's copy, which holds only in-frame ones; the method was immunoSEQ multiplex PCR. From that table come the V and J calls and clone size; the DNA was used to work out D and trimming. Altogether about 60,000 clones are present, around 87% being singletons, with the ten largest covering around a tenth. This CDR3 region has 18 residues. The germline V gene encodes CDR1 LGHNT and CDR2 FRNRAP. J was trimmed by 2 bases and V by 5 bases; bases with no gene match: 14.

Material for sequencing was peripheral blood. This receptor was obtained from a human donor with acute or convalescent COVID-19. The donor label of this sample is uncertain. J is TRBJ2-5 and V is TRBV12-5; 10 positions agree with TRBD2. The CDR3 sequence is CASGPHNPSGRGQETQYF. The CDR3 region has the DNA TGTGCTAGTGGTCCCCACAACCCTAGCGGGAGAGGGCAAGAGACCCAGTACTTC.